This T cell receptor beta chain emerged from a study of cytomegalovirus exposure and HLA in healthy donors (dated by TCRdb to 2017 to 2019). Turning to the overall study: An earlier analysis of some 600 of the donors reported approximately 260 Gb of sequence data and some 110 million unique TCR beta sequences obtained from some 200 million T cells. The study aimed to test whether cataloging public T cell receptors could reveal signatures of past pathogen exposure. HLA typing included class I and class II loci at four-digit resolution. Four or five DR-DQ haplotypes were handled as single units for association and clustering, since linkage in the cohort was strong. Along with the roughly 670-subject first cohort, a separate validation cohort of some 130 different subjects was used. Among several hundred genotyped donors of the cohort, an average of approximately 200,000 unique TCR beta nucleotide sequences was sequenced per donor, of which about 18% were non-productive. An early release covering just under 650 HLA-typed donors comprised approximately 300 gigabases of sequencing data and approximately 80 million unique TCR sequences. In an earlier analysis of 550 to 700 of the donors, high-throughput TCR beta sequencing was used to judge whether each TCR beta V gene segment behaved as functional or pseudogenic. To predict cytomegalovirus infection status, the study brought together high-throughput TCR immunosequencing, statistical association of individual TCRs with disease status, and machine learning. Every discovery cohort repertoire had been produced on one sequencing platform. Donor age, sex, ethnicity and CMV serostatus were collected together with the repertoire data. The study used immunosequencing to profile the T cell repertoires of 666 subjects and linked those repertoires to cytomegalovirus serostatus. Rather than drawing on any new phenotypic data, the later analysis identified candidate immune exposures from TCR beta sequences and the way those sequences occurred across donors. The genetic ancestry cluster associated with self-reported Caucasian donors included 81% of the roughly 400 genotyped donors. The number of typed donors differed by locus: roughly 620-630 for A, B, C, DRB1 and DQB1; approximately 540 for DQA1; roughly 600 for DPA1; and roughly 470 for DPB1. In a later genetic analysis, genome-wide SNP genotypes for about 55% of the roughly 670 donors were used, and that subset was treated as a discovery cohort. A later analysis re-analyzed previously published TCR beta repertoires from roughly 600 donors and added high-resolution HLA genotyping to study TCR occurrence patterns. Broader findings and caveats from the paper: The presence/absence analyses assumed that sequencing depth was roughly uniform across donors, and that assumption may not be true. In an earlier analysis of around 500 of the donors, most TCR beta V segments appeared in productive rearrangements about 87% or about 30% of the time, broadly matching IMGT annotations. Because HLA typing was unavailable for some donors at each locus, only the typed subset was used in association tests. Correlated functional status among segregating V segments might be attributable to linkage disequilibrium, but an unknown experimental factor could not be ruled out. When HLA alleles, especially DR and DQ, strongly co-occurred, attributing TCR associations to individual alleles was difficult. A later analysis found that HLA-associated TCR beta chains were more clonally expanded and had lower generation probabilities than equally common non-associated chains. In a later analysis, around 17,000 TCR beta sequences were associated with specific HLA alleles at a false discovery rate of 0.05. Only TCR beta chains were sequenced in this cohort, and the absence of alpha or paired-chain data limited detectable features. In vitro tests confirmed that a few of the cytomegalovirus-associated TCR beta chains recognize cytomegalovirus antigens. It was suggested by the authors that the approach could potentially be generalized to other disease states and immunological phenotypes. A later analysis reported that several top co-occurrence clusters appeared linked to parvovirus B19, influenza, CMV and Epstein-Barr virus. According to a later analysis, TCR association rates differed among HLA loci, with DRB1 alleles showing the most associated TCRs and HLA-C alleles showing the fewest. A cluster of highly shared sequence variants was judged likely to represent a technical artifact of the sequencing pipeline. A later genetic analysis associated a missense DCLRE1C variant with V-gene and J-gene trimming of TCR beta chains, and an independent cohort replicated the association. Most CMV-associated TCR beta chains appeared to be HLA-restricted in a later analysis, and the HLA associations seemed to be driven largely by CMV exposure. The study listed 170 or so TCR beta chains as associated with cytomegalovirus. Across donors, most TCR sequences were observed very rarely, whereas some public TCRs were present in many individuals. Immune exposure information for the cohort was limited to CMV serostatus. Because counts were too low, seventeen rarely observed V segments, including chromosome 9 orphons, were left out of the earlier analysis of 587 of the donors. Compared with the 666-donor mean, donors in an Asian-associated ancestry cluster had fewer N-insertions in productive TCRs, according to a later genetic analysis. A further reported finding was that TCR beta sequences accurately predicted the HLA-A and HLA-B alleles for most subjects in the first cohort. In both the original and validation cohorts, the classifier was reported to diagnose cytomegalovirus status with high specificity and sensitivity.

In total, just over 650 healthy bone marrow donors made up the cohort. At the time of sampling, all cohort members were nominally healthy, though unrecorded immune exposures were likely present. The donor was CMV seropositive and was included in the group of 289 seropositive cohort members. A peripheral blood sample was provided by each donor, and peripheral blood mononuclear cells were used for TCR beta sequencing. The Qiagen DNeasy Blood Extraction Kit was used to extract genomic DNA from the blood cell samples. Library preparation was by the immunoSEQ multiplex PCR assay. For the multiplex PCR, a mixture combining 60 forward primers for TCR Vbeta segments and 13 reverse primers for TCR Jbeta segments was used. Amplification of the CDR3 region of rearranged TCR beta genes was performed with a multiplex PCR assay on genomic DNA. The amplified TCR beta libraries were sequenced on the Illumina HiSeq System as 87-base-pair reads. Turning to the authors' computational methods: A later analysis tallied approximately 87 million unique TCR beta chains across the approximately 670 repertoires, and approximately 9.9 million of those chains were shared by two or more donors. A nearest-neighbor algorithm error-corrected the raw reads and collapsed the reads into unique sequences, merging closely related sequences to remove PCR and sequencing errors. Alignment of CDR3 sequences to IMGT reference sequences was used to assign V, D and J gene segments. For a sequence to be retained, at least a six-nucleotide match to both a V gene segment and a J gene segment was required. Rearrangements were called productive when the CDR3 lacked stop codons and stayed in frame with V and J; all others were non-productive. Following IMGT convention, CDR3 was defined as the stretch from the second conserved V-encoded cysteine up to the conserved J-encoded phenylalanine. The earlier analysis of fewer than 750 of the donors excluded sequences that lacked an unambiguous match to a single V gene segment. An earlier analysis of fewer than 650 of the donors classified V segments as functional when productive rearrangements were above 56.7% and as segregating when the standard deviation between donors was above 5%. A statistical classification framework was developed to diagnose cytomegalovirus status using the catalog of TCR beta chain sequences. V and J gene assignment, in a later analysis, came from comparing TCR nucleotide sequences with IMGT/GENE-DB human TR gene sequences. A later analysis assigned CDR3 sequences and most-parsimonious VDJ recombination scenarios with the TCRdist pipeline. In a later analysis, each TCR beta chain was defined by its CDR3 amino acid sequence together with its V-gene family, and reads lacking a unique V-gene family were excluded. To address suspected cross-contamination and a sequencing artifact, a later analysis removed approximately 600 highly shared, low-generation-probability nucleotide sequences. In a later analysis, a clonal expansion index was calculated for each public chain from normalized within-repertoire ranks of inferred template counts. A later analysis computed generation probabilities with a VDJ recombination model fitted to out-of-frame rearrangements, and checked the results against IGoR. A later analysis scored TCR-TCR, TCR-HLA and TCR-CMV co-occurrence with hypergeometric tests, applying a repertoire-size bias correction to TCR pairs. False discovery rates were estimated in a later analysis by permuting HLA or CMV assignments 20 times. A later analysis grouped co-occurring TCRs with DBSCAN, adding TCRdist sequence similarity when clustering within HLA-allele-positive subsets. Repertoires with fewer than 30,000 or more than 120,000 public chains were left out of co-occurrence clustering, as were about five repertoires with anomalous nucleotide sharing. Not all clones reach the TCRdb copy of this immuneACCESS table, which keeps in-frame sequences only. Checked studies attribute under half of the gap to unresolved V genes and leave the rest unexplained. V, J and clone size derive from that table, while D and trimming were established from the DNA sequence. In this sample the table shows about 95,000 clones, around 73% of which occur a single time. Jointly, the top ten make up approximately 4% of the sample.

Concerning this clone: Its antigen specificity is not known. Qualities for individual bases were not recorded, and no much larger clone is one base off.

Sequencing was carried out using PBMCs. The TCR comes from a middle-aged woman in good health and CMV-seropositive.

The DNA is as follows: TGTGCCACCAGCAGAGAATTAGCCGGGACACCACCGTATGGCTACACCTTC. Its product reads: CATSRELAGTPPYGYTF. Recombination linked TRBV15 to TRBJ1-2; D gene: possibly TRBD1, on 6 matching bases. From the germline V gene (reference sequence), CDR1 is LNHNV and CDR2 is YYDKDF. Counted from cysteine to phenylalanine, this CDR3 has 17 amino acids. The only DNA kept is the CDR3, 51 bases in frame from the first base. Trimming takes 0 bases from V and 5 bases from J, and the germline ends sit 19 bases apart.